Presented here are 8 T cell receptor beta chains from one specimen sequenced in a study of T cell responses to AZD1222 COVID-19 vaccine. TCRdb's table, derived via immunoSEQ multiplex PCR, lists solely in-frame clones and lacks some. The sample carries 95,000 to 100,000 clones, about 81% recorded once. The sequencing used peripheral blood, collected 28 days after the second AZD1222 dose. All receptors come from an adult who received the AZD1222 COVID-19 vaccine.

The chain couples TRBV7-2 to TRBJ2-3, with 10 nucleotides matching TRBD1. Germline V lookup: CDR1 SGHTA, CDR2 FQGNSA. The CDR3 loop spans 15 amino acids. V trimming: 4 bases; J trimming: 1 base; junction bases outside the gene matches: 2. The CDR3 DNA follows: TGTGCCAGCAGCTGGGGGACAGGGGGCACAGATACGCAGTATTTT. It is translated as CASSWGTGGTDTQYF.

The chain combines TRBV5-1 with TRBJ1-3; D not resolved. V lost 4 bases and J 0 bases, leaving 14 bases between the germline ends. This CDR3 has 16 residues. Germline V gene data show CDR1 as SGHRS and CDR2 as YFSETQ. The CDR3 is CASSLGPTGSGNTIYF. DNA of the CDR3: TGCGCCAGCAGCCTCGGACCGACGGGCTCTGGAAACACCATATATTTT.

The V gene is TRBV9, the J gene TRBJ1-3; tentative D call: TRBD1 (5 bases). Germline values: CDR1 SGDLS, CDR2 YYNGEE. Trimming took 3 bases from V and 4 from J, leaving 17 bases between them. The CDR3 runs 16 residues. The DNA for the CDR3 is TGTGCCAGCAGCGCCGGGGCTGCCGGTGGCGGAAACACCATATATTTT. It specifies CASSAGAAGGGNTIYF. The full variable domain, rest sourced from reference TRBV9 and TRBJ1-3, is DSGVTQTPKHLITATGQRVTLRCSPRSGDLSVYWYQQSLDQGLQFLIQYYNGEERAKGNILERFSAQQFPDLHSELNLSSLELGDSALYFCASSAGAAGGGNTIYFGEGSWLTVV.

This chain uses TRBV10-3 with TRBJ1-3, with D perhaps matching TRBD1 (5 bases). The CDR3 runs 14 residues. Germline CDR1 and CDR2: ENHRY and SYGVKD. V lost 5 bases and J lost 0, with 8 bases in between. The CDR3 DNA follows: TGTGCCATCAGTTATGACAGCTCTGGAAACACCATATATTTT. Translated: CAISYDSSGNTIYF.

The chain carries TRBV9 and TRBJ2-5; D remains ambiguous. This CDR3 has 14 residues. Germline CDR1 is SGDLS and CDR2 is YYNGEE. V was clipped by 0 bases and J by 2 bases, with 8 bases between them. The CDR3 spells CASSVGGPQETQYF. The CDR3 bases are TGTGCCAGCAGCGTAGGAGGCCCTCAAGAGACCCAGTACTTC.

This sequence joins TRBV15 and TRBJ1-6; 10 nucleotides match TRBD1. V shed 8 bases and J 6 bases; nucleotides not matched to a gene: 7. The CDR3 covers 15 residues. In germline, CDR1 is LNHNV, CDR2 YYDKDF (reference sequence). In nucleotides, the CDR3 is TGTGCCACCGGGCCCTGGACAGGGGGTAATTCACCCCTCCACTTT. Translation: CATGPWTGGNSPLHF.

The gene calls are TRBV6-6 and TRBJ2-5; 9 bases align to TRBD2. The germline CDR1 and CDR2 sequences are MNHNY and SVGAGI (reference sequence). This CDR3 is 16 amino acids long. V shed 3 bases and J 0 bases; nucleotides not matched to a gene: 5. CDR3 DNA: TGTGCCAGCAGTTATCCCCAGCGGGAGGACCAAGAGACCCAGTACTTC. Residues: CASSYPQREDQETQYF.

The chain combines TRBV4-1 with TRBJ2-1, with TRBD2 identical over 11 bases. The CDR3 is 17 residues long. Germline V gene sequence: CDR1 MGHRA, CDR2 YSYEKL. Unmatched junction bases numbered 5, after V lost 0 bases and J lost 4 bases. The DNA of the CDR3 is TGCGCCAGCAGCCAAGATGCGATAGCGGGGGGGTACAATGAGCAGTTCTTC. The encoded protein is CASSQDAIAGGYNEQFF.